Sequencing of this TCR beta chain was carried out in a study of CXCR3-negative and CXCR3-positive naive CD8 T cells. With UMI labels, 5' RACE was used to prepare the TRB cDNA libraries. No DNA is given; TCRdb re-called the 5' RACE reads and lists each CDR3 protein once. This table holds under 10,000 distinct CDR3 sequences. This clonotype is deemed medium-sized by its frequency. The antigen is not known. Study conclusions and caveats: With respect to TRBV-TRBJ usage, naive CXCR3-negative and CXCR3-positive cells were similar; memory differed.

CDR3 length: 11 amino acids. Germline V gene sequence: CDR1 DFQATT, CDR2 SNEGSKA (reference sequence). The clonotype comes from a human donor in good health. Some clones in this sample may be carry-over from other donors' samples. The sequenced sample consisted of naive CXCR3- CD8+ T cells from blood. The subset was: CD45RO-CCR7+CD27+CD95- naive CD8+ T cells lacking CXCR3 (TNR3-). The J gene is TRBJ2-5, the V gene TRBV20-1; without DNA, the TCRdb call of TRBD2 cannot be checked. The CDR3 reads CSANGLKTQYF.